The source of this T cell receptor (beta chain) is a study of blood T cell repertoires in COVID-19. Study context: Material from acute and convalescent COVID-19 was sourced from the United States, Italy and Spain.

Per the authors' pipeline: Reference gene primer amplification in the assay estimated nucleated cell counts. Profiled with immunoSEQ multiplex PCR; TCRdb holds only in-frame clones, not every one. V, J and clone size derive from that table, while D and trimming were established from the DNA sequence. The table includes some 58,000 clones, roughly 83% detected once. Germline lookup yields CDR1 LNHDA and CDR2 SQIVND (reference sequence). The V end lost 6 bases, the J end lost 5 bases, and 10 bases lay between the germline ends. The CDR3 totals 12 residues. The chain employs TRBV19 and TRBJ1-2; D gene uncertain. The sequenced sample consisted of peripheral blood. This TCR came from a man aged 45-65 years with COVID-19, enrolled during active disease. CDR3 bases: TGTGCCAGTAGACCGACGGGATATGGCTACACCTTC. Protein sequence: CASRPTGYGYTF. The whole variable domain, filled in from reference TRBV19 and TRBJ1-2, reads DGGITQSPKYLFRKEGQNVTLSCEQNLNHDAMYWYRQDPGQGLRLIYYSQIVNDFQKGDIAEGYSVSREKKESFPLTVTSAQKNPTAFYLCASRPTGYGYTFGSGTRLTVV.